These T cell receptor beta chains were read from a single sample in a study of blood T cells in healthy people across ages. TCRdb re-called the 5' RACE reads with MiXCR, one entry per CDR3 protein. This sample has some 1.6 million distinct CDR3 sequences, with roughly 32% found just once. Material: blood. Every receptor here comes from a woman younger than 45 in good health. CDR3s include the opening cysteine and the closing phenylalanine or tryptophan. Each record gives: D gene, clone size, V gene, J gene, CDR3 DNA, CDR3 protein. A D gene is named only where the DNA matches it firmly. Not every row has a clone size; where given, it reads once, few, many or a size class.

.	few	TRBV27	TRBJ2-7	TGTGCCAGCAGTTTATCGACGGATTCCTACGAGCAGTACTTC	CASSLSTDSYEQYF
.	few	TRBV15	TRBJ2-5	TGTGCCACCAGCAGAGATCGACGGGAGAGGGAGACCCAGTACTTC	CATSRDRRERETQYF
.	few	TRBV18	TRBJ2-1	TGTGCCAGCTCCCCTGAACATGAGCAGTTCTTC	CASSPEHEQFF
TRBD2	.	TRBV11-2	TRBJ2-5	TGTGCCAGCAGCTTAGCAGGACTAGCGGGAGCACCAGAGACCCAGTACTTC	CASSLAGLAGAPETQYF
TRBD2	.	TRBV27	TRBJ2-7	TGTGCCAGCACCCTCGCGGGAGGTCTAAACAACGAGCAGTACTTC	CASTLAGGLNNEQYF
.	.	TRBV20-1	TRBJ2-7	TGCAGTGCTAGAGATACTCTGGGTACAGGTAACTACGAGCAGTACTTC	CSARDTLGTGNYEQYF
.	many	TRBV20-1	TRBJ2-1	TGCAGTGCTAGAGATGCGTACCAGGGGGGCGCTGAGCAGTTCTTC	CSARDAYQGGAEQFF
TRBD1	many	TRBV5-1	TRBJ2-7	TGTGCCAGCAGCTTAGGGACAGTCTCCTACGAGCAGTACTTC	CASSLGTVSYEQYF
.	.	TRBV15	TRBJ2-1	TGTGCCACCAGCAGAGTAGGGGCCAGCTCCTACAATGAGCAGTTCTTC	CATSRVGASSYNEQFF
TRBD2	.	TRBV6-2/TRBV6-3	TRBJ2-3	TGTGCCAGCAGTCTAACGGCGGGGGGCTCGCCGGGTACGCAGTATTTT	CASSLTAGGSPGTQYF
TRBD2	many	TRBV20-1	TRBJ2-5	TGCAGTGCTAGACTAGCGGTACAAGAGACCCAGTACTTC	CSARLAVQETQYF
.	few	TRBV3-1	TRBJ2-5	TGTGCCAGCAGCCAAGATGACATAGGACGAGGGATGGTTCAAGAGACCCAGTACTTC	CASSQDDIGRGMVQETQYF
.	.	TRBV11-2	TRBJ2-1	TGTGCCAGCAGCTTCGCCCGGACCTGGCAGCAGTTCTTC	CASSFARTWQQFF
TRBD2	.	TRBV5-4	TRBJ2-5	TGTGCCAGCAGGTTGACTAGCGGGGCCGGGGAAGAGACCCAGTACTTC	CASRLTSGAGEETQYF
.	.	TRBV24-1	TRBJ2-2	TGTGCCACCAGTGGGGCTCCCCCGACCGCCGGGGAGCTGTTTTTT	CATSGAPPTAGELFF
TRBD1	.	TRBV7-8	TRBJ1-5	TGTGCCAGCAGCCCGCGGGACAGCTTAGGGCAGCCCCAGCATTTT	CASSPRDSLGQPQHF
.	many	TRBV4-2	TRBJ2-4	TGTGCCAGCAGCCAAGTCTGGACGTCGGGTGCCAAAAACATTCAGTACTTC	CASSQVWTSGAKNIQYF
TRBD2	many	TRBV6-6	TRBJ2-7	TGTGCCAGCAGAGGGACTAGCGGCTACGAGCAGTACTTC	CASRGTSGYEQYF
.	.	TRBV11-2	TRBJ2-1	TGTGCCAGCAGCTTAGAAGGTGGACTAAGAGGGAATGAGCAGTTCTTC	CASSLEGGLRGNEQFF
.	.	TRBV9	TRBJ2-3	TGTGCCAGCAGCCCCCGACTAGGGTCGGCAGATACGCAGTATTTT	CASSPRLGSADTQYF
.	few	TRBV20-1	TRBJ2-1	TGCAGTGCTAGACCCTTCCGGGACACCGACAATGAGCAGTTCTTC	CSARPFRDTDNEQFF
TRBD2	few	TRBV13	TRBJ2-7	TGTGCCAGCAGCTTAAGCGGGACCATGGGATACGAGCAGTACTTC	CASSLSGTMGYEQYF
TRBD1	once	TRBV2	TRBJ1-2	TGTGCCAGCCACTCGCGGACAGGGAGGAGAGACTATGGCTACACCTTC	CASHSRTGRRDYGYTF
.	.	TRBV20-1	TRBJ1-5	TGCAGTGCTGTCCGGGATTCTCAGTATAGCAATCAGCCCCAGCATTTT	CSAVRDSQYSNQPQHF
TRBD1	few	TRBV10-3	TRBJ2-1	TGTGCCATCAGTAAGATCCGGGACAGGGGGCACAATGAGCAGTTCTTC	CAISKIRDRGHNEQFF
TRBD1	many	TRBV15	TRBJ2-7	TGTGCCACCGCGTCGGGACAGGGTAACGCAGACGAGCAGTACTTC	CATASGQGNADEQYF
TRBD2	.	TRBV24-1	TRBJ2-7	TGTGCCACCAGTGATTTGCCTACAGCGACTAGCGGGATAAGGGAGAGGTACGAGCAGTACTTC	CATSDLPTATSGIRERYEQYF
TRBD1	few	TRBV12-3/TRBV12-4	TRBJ2-7	TGTGCCAGCAGTTTTGTCGGTAGGACAGGGGGACCTTACGAGCAGTACTTC	CASSFVGRTGGPYEQYF
.	.	TRBV14	TRBJ2-5	TGTGCCAGCAGCCAAGATACCAAGGGGCCTGAGACCCAGTACTTC	CASSQDTKGPETQYF